The TCR beta chain under discussion was sequenced for a study of CD8 T cells in ankylosing spondylitis. Overall study findings and caveats: Disease-associated clones were CD8+ and fairly uncommon in peripheral blood. From matched ankylosing spondylitis synovial fluid, disease-linked clones were reportedly recovered at significantly enriched levels.

TCRdb reprocessed the 5' RACE reads via MiXCR and lists one record per CDR3 protein. The sample holds about 90,000 distinct CDR3 sequences, around 25% seen once. The table lists this clonotype with a few counts. Its specificity is not known. The clonotype originates from a male donor with ankylosing spondylitis or in good health (not recorded which). Material for sequencing was blood, either unsorted or a sorted T cell fraction (not recorded which).

CDR3 sequence (DNA): TGTGCCAGCAGTTTTTTCGCCAGCCCTTCGGGAAGGGGTGTTGAGCAGTACTTC. Protein product: CASSFFASPSGRGVEQYF. V gene TRBV12-3 or TRBV12-4 combines with J gene TRBJ2-7, with D possibly being TRBD1 or TRBD2 (5 bases each). V was pared by 3 bases and J by 7 bases, with 28 bases between. This CDR3 has 18 residues.